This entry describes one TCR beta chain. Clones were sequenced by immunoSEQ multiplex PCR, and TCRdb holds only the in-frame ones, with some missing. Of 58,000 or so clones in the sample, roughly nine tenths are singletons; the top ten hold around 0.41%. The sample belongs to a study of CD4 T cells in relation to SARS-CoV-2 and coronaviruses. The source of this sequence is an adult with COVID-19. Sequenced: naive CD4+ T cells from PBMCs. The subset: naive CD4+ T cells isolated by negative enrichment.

The CDR3 nucleotides read TGTGCCAGCAGTTCCCATCAGGGGGCAGCGCACACTGAAGCTTTCTTT. Translated, it gives CASSSHQGAAHTEAFF. This chain links TRBV28 with TRBJ1-1; 8 bases map to TRBD1. CDR3 length: 16 amino acids. J was trimmed by 3 bases and V by 4 bases; bases with no gene match: 10. Per germline, CDR1 MDHEN and CDR2 SYDVKM. Full variable domain (remainder filled in from reference TRBV28 and TRBJ1-1): DVKVTQSSRYLVKRTGEKVFLECVQDMDHENMFWYRQDPGLGLRLIYFSYDVKMKEKGDIPEGYSVSREKKERFSLILESASTNQTSMYLCASSSHQGAAHTEAFFGQGTRLTVV.